The clone carrying this T cell receptor beta chain was observed a handful of times. Its antigen is currently unknown. The V gene's germline CDR1 is SEHNR and CDR2 FQNEAQ (reference sequence). The CDR3 sequence is 14 residues long. The J segment lost 5 bases and the V segment lost 3 bases, leaving 4 bases of the junction unmatched. Blood mononuclear cells were expanded for 2 to 3 days using either OKT3 anti-CD3 antibody or CD3/CD28 beads. Culture medium contained IL-2 at around 92 IU/ml and IL-7 at about 5 ng/ml. The sample comes from a study of beta chain bispecific antibodies for T cell cancers. Study background: The leukemia lines expressed TRBV12-3 (Jurkat) and TRBV5-5 (HPB-ALL).

TCRdb re-called the 5' RACE reads through MiXCR, storing one row per CDR3 protein. The sample yields approximately 20,000 distinct CDR3 sequences, about 2.7% seen once. Study-wide results and caveats: Most targeted TRBV signal came from the leukemia cell line cells, not normal T cells.

The TCR originated in a human donor in good health. Some clones in this sample may be carry-over from other donors' samples. The chain links TRBV7-9 to TRBJ2-7; 10 bases align to TRBD1. Sequencing input: healthy donor T cells cultured with leukemia cells. CDR3 region: CASSFPGQGNEQYF. The DNA of the CDR3 is TGTGCCAGCAGCTTTCCGGGACAGGGGAACGAGCAGTACTTC.